A selection of T cell receptor beta chains follows, all from one sample in a study of T cells after yellow fever vaccination. MiXCR, applied by TCRdb to the 5' RACE reads, yields one record per CDR3 protein. The sample lists a few hundred thousand distinct CDR3 sequences, 4.1% occurring once. This material consisted of PBMCs, taken 5 days after the yellow fever booster vaccination. All receptors come from a man younger than 35 who received the YFV17D yellow fever vaccine. CDR3s include the opening cysteine and the closing phenylalanine or tryptophan. Fields, in order: J gene, D gene, clone size, V gene, CDR3 DNA, CDR3 protein. A D gene is named only where the DNA matches it firmly. Not every row has a clone size; where given, it reads once, few, many or a size class.

j_gene: TRBJ2-3; d_gene: NA; abundance: many; v_gene: TRBV7-9; CDR3nt: TGTGCCAGCAGCTTTAAGTTGGATACGCAGTATTTT; CDR3aa: CASSFKLDTQYF
j_gene: TRBJ2-3; d_gene: NA; abundance: NA; v_gene: TRBV6-5; CDR3nt: TGTGCCAGCAGCGCGGGCCTCCCGACGCAGTATTTT; CDR3aa: CASSAGLPTQYF
j_gene: TRBJ1-3; d_gene: NA; abundance: few; v_gene: TRBV20-1; CDR3nt: TGCAGTGCTAGGGCCGCTAGCTCTGGAAACACCATATATTTT; CDR3aa: CSARAASSGNTIYF
j_gene: TRBJ1-1; d_gene: NA; abundance: few; v_gene: TRBV29-1; CDR3nt: TGCAGCGGTGCAGGGGTTCGCACTGAAGCTTTCTTT; CDR3aa: CSGAGVRTEAFF
j_gene: TRBJ1-2; d_gene: NA; abundance: few; v_gene: TRBV3-1; CDR3nt: TGTGCCAGCAGCCAAGGAGCCCACTATGGCTACACCTTC; CDR3aa: CASSQGAHYGYTF
j_gene: TRBJ1-2; d_gene: NA; abundance: NA; v_gene: TRBV5-1; CDR3nt: TGCGCCAGCAGCTACGAGACAGGCCATGGCTACACCTTC; CDR3aa: CASSYETGHGYTF
j_gene: TRBJ2-2; d_gene: NA; abundance: few; v_gene: TRBV9; CDR3nt: TGTGCCAGCAGCGTGACAGTGAACACCGGGGAGCTGTTTTTT; CDR3aa: CASSVTVNTGELFF
j_gene: TRBJ1-5; d_gene: TRBD1; abundance: NA; v_gene: TRBV12-3/TRBV12-4; CDR3nt: TGTGCCAGCAGTTTAGGGACAGGGGTCAGCAATCAGCCCCAGCATTTT; CDR3aa: CASSLGTGVSNQPQHF
j_gene: TRBJ2-3; d_gene: TRBD1; abundance: few; v_gene: TRBV29-1; CDR3nt: TGCAGTGCGGACAGGGTGACAGATACGCAGTATTTT; CDR3aa: CSADRVTDTQYF
j_gene: TRBJ2-7; d_gene: TRBD1; abundance: NA; v_gene: TRBV4-1; CDR3nt: TGCGCCAGCAGCCAGTCCCCGGGACAGGGAAGTAACGAGCAGTACTTC; CDR3aa: CASSQSPGQGSNEQYF
j_gene: TRBJ2-3; d_gene: TRBD2; abundance: many; v_gene: TRBV11-2; CDR3nt: TGTGCCAGCAGCCGGGGGGCAGATACGCAGTATTTT; CDR3aa: CASSRGADTQYF
j_gene: TRBJ2-5; d_gene: TRBD2; abundance: NA; v_gene: TRBV20-1; CDR3nt: TGCAGTGCCAGACTAGCGGGGGGGCCCCAAGAGACCCAGTACTTC; CDR3aa: CSARLAGGPQETQYF
j_gene: TRBJ2-3; d_gene: NA; abundance: many; v_gene: TRBV9; CDR3nt: TGTGCCAGCAGCGTAGAGGCCAGGGGTAATACAGATACGCAGTATTTT; CDR3aa: CASSVEARGNTDTQYF
j_gene: TRBJ2-2; d_gene: NA; abundance: NA; v_gene: TRBV19; CDR3nt: TGTGCCAGTAGTAGTGACTGGAACACCGGGGAGCTGTTTTTT; CDR3aa: CASSSDWNTGELFF
j_gene: TRBJ2-3; d_gene: NA; abundance: many; v_gene: TRBV5-1; CDR3nt: TGCGCCAGCAGCTTGGACAGGGCCGGAGATACGCAGTATTTT; CDR3aa: CASSLDRAGDTQYF
j_gene: TRBJ2-3; d_gene: NA; abundance: NA; v_gene: TRBV7-8; CDR3nt: TGTGCCAGCAGCTTTAAGGGGTGGGTCACAGATACGCAGTATTTT; CDR3aa: CASSFKGWVTDTQYF
j_gene: TRBJ2-5; d_gene: TRBD1; abundance: many; v_gene: TRBV20-1; CDR3nt: TGCAGTGCTATTCGACAGGGGGTCCAAGAGACCCAGTACTTC; CDR3aa: CSAIRQGVQETQYF
j_gene: TRBJ1-2; d_gene: NA; abundance: NA; v_gene: TRBV5-5; CDR3nt: TGTGCCAGCAGCTCCACGGCGGGACTCCCCTCTGGAGAAGGCTACACCTTC; CDR3aa: CASSSTAGLPSGEGYTF
j_gene: TRBJ2-3; d_gene: NA; abundance: NA; v_gene: TRBV25-1; CDR3nt: TGTGCCAGCAGTGAAGCCAATACGCAGTATTTT; CDR3aa: CASSEANTQYF
j_gene: TRBJ1-2; d_gene: NA; abundance: few; v_gene: TRBV5-1; CDR3nt: TGCGCCAGCAGCTTGGTAGAGGGGTTGGGCTATGGCTACACCTTC; CDR3aa: CASSLVEGLGYGYTF
j_gene: TRBJ2-7; d_gene: NA; abundance: few; v_gene: TRBV6-1; CDR3nt: TGTGCCAGCACTACGACAGGCGGCATCTACGAGCAGTACTTC; CDR3aa: CASTTTGGIYEQYF
j_gene: TRBJ2-1; d_gene: TRBD2; abundance: many; v_gene: TRBV7-9; CDR3nt: TGTGCCAGCAACCTTAGCGGGGGACCGAATGAGCAGTTCTTC; CDR3aa: CASNLSGGPNEQFF
j_gene: TRBJ2-7; d_gene: TRBD1; abundance: NA; v_gene: TRBV25-1; CDR3nt: TGTGCCAGCAGTGAACTGACAGGGAAGGGATCCTACGAGCAGTACTTC; CDR3aa: CASSELTGKGSYEQYF
j_gene: TRBJ1-5; d_gene: TRBD1; abundance: few; v_gene: TRBV12-3/TRBV12-4; CDR3nt: TGTGCCAGCATCGGGACAGGGAGGAATCAGCCCCAGCATTTT; CDR3aa: CASIGTGRNQPQHF
j_gene: TRBJ1-2; d_gene: TRBD1; abundance: many; v_gene: TRBV6-5; CDR3nt: TGTGCCAGCAGTTACACGACAGGGACCAACTATGGCTACACCTTC; CDR3aa: CASSYTTGTNYGYTF